The 13 T cell receptor beta chains presented below share a single source sample, sequenced in a study of blood T cell repertoires in COVID-19. The protocol was immunoSEQ multiplex PCR, while the TCRdb copy is restricted to in-frame clones and leaves out a portion. The sample includes about 380,000 clones, about 88% of them seen just once. Material for sequencing was PBMCs or T cells enriched from blood (not recorded which). The origin of the receptors is a woman between 18 and 29 years old who had recovered from COVID-19.

The rearrangement uses TRBV24-1 and TRBJ1-2; 11 bases are a match to TRBD1. The CDR3 contains 16 residues. Germline lookup yields CDR1 KGHDR and CDR2 SFDVKD. V shed 4 bases and J 4 bases; nucleotides not matched to a gene: 7. The CDR3 is CATSDSGQGAFYGYTF. CDR3 nucleotide sequence: TGTGCCACCAGTGACTCCGGACAGGGGGCTTTCTATGGCTACACCTTC.

The V call is TRBV12-3 or TRBV12-4, the J call TRBJ1-1; D gene uncertain. This CDR3 has 13 amino acids. V dropped 4 bases and J dropped 4 bases, with 10 bases sitting between them. The CDR3 loop is CASSYSSGTEAFF. The CDR3 DNA follows: TGTGCCAGCAGTTACTCTTCGGGCACTGAAGCTTTCTTT.

This chain links TRBV6-5 with TRBJ2-2; D not certain. Trimming took off 6 bases at V and 1 base at J, with 9 bases between the two ends. The germline V gene encodes CDR1 MNHEY and CDR2 SVGAGI. The CDR3 loop spans 14 amino acids. The CDR3 sequence is CASRWPGNTGELFF. The CDR3 bases are TGTGCCAGCAGGTGGCCAGGGAACACCGGGGAGCTGTTTTTT.

Note on this clone: The sample has other DNA sequences that encode this CDR3 too. The chain employs TRBV5-4 and TRBJ1-1; a weak D match, TRBD1 (6 bases). CDR1 and CDR2 from the germline V gene are SGHNT and YYREEE (reference sequence). V was trimmed by 4 bases and J by 0 bases, leaving 10 bases between them. The CDR3 sequence is 14 residues long. Here the CDR3 reads CASSSTGLNTEAFF. CDR3 DNA sequence: TGTGCCAGCAGCAGCACAGGGTTGAACACTGAAGCTTTCTTT.

The CDR3 reads CASSQDLFIYEQYF. The DNA for the CDR3 is TGCGCCAGCAGCCAAGATCTTTTTATCTACGAGCAGTACTTC. The gene calls are TRBV4-1 and TRBJ2-7; D remains ambiguous. The germline V gene has CDR1 MGHRA and CDR2 YSYEKL. The CDR3 covers 14 residues. The V and J ends lost 0 bases and 3 bases respectively, with 9 bases between them.

This clone appeared a single time. A read error is possible here, since a much larger clone lies one base away. The chain joins TRBV6-5 to TRBJ2-7; 10 bases are a match to TRBD1. Germline CDR1 is MNHEY and CDR2 is SVGAGI. The CDR3 length is 14 residues. Trimming took 2 bases from V and 3 from J; bases not matched to a gene: 1. The CDR3: CASSYRTGGYEQYF. DNA of the CDR3: TGTGCCAGCAGTTACAGGACAGGGGGCTACGAGCAGTACTTC.

The CDR3 reads CASKQGANNNQPQHF. The CDR3, as DNA: TGTGCCAGCAAACAGGGGGCGAACAACAATCAGCCCCAGCATTTT. The genes are TRBV6-5 and TRBJ1-5; 9 nucleotides match TRBD1. The J segment lost 3 bases and the V segment lost 7 bases, leaving 7 bases of the junction unmatched. Germline CDR1 MNHEY, CDR2 SVGAGI. This CDR3 has 15 residues.

The J gene is TRBJ1-2, the V gene TRBV7-2, with 7 bases fitting TRBD1. Germline-derived CDR1 and CDR2 are SGHTA and FQGNSA. The junction had 4 bases not matched to a gene; V was cut back by 4 bases and J by 2 bases. The CDR3 loop spans 14 amino acids. The CDR3 DNA follows: TGTGCCAGCAGCTCTTTGGGACAGAACTATGGCTACACCTTC. Residues: CASSSLGQNYGYTF.

CDR3 in DNA: TGTGCCAGCAGCCTCAGGGGTGGTTATGGCTACACCTTC. It specifies CASSLRGGYGYTF. The chain is built from TRBV2 and TRBJ1-2, with a possible D match to TRBD1 (6 bases). V was pared by 6 bases and J by 5 bases, with 13 bases between. Germline V CDR1 and CDR2: SNHLY, FYNNEI. CDR3 length equals 13 residues.

The chain uses TRBV11-2 and TRBJ1-1; D is unclear. The CDR3 has 13 residues. CDR1 is SGHAT, CDR2 FQNNGV, per germline. The ends were cut back, 4 bases at V and 1 base at J, with 7 bases in the middle. CDR3 sequence: CASSSHRNTEAFF. The CDR3 coding sequence is TGTGCCAGCAGCTCACACCGGAACACTGAAGCTTTCTTT.

This chain links TRBV27 with TRBJ1-2, with TRBD1 as a possible D gene (5 bases). V lost 4 bases to trimming and J lost 10 bases, with 19 bases between them. This CDR3 has 14 residues. Per the germline V gene, CDR1 is MNHEY and CDR2 is SMNVEV (reference sequence). For the CDR3, the DNA is TGTGCCAGCAGTTCCCTGTCGGGGGTCAGAAACTACACCTTC. Translation gives CASSSLSGVRNYTF.

The gene calls are TRBV4-1 and TRBJ1-5; a weak D match, TRBD1 (5 bases). Germline V gives CDR1 MGHRA, CDR2 YSYEKL. Between the trimmed V and J ends, which lost 0 bases and 4 bases, there was a span of 10 bases. The CDR3 contains 15 residues. The CDR3: CASSQEPGINQPQHF. CDR3 nucleotides: TGCGCCAGCAGCCAAGAGCCAGGGATTAATCAGCCCCAGCATTTT.

The chain combines TRBV6-2 or TRBV6-3 with TRBJ2-7; 9 bases agree with TRBD2. V dropped 4 bases and J dropped 3; count of bases not matched to a gene: 4. Germline loops: CDR1 MNHEY, CDR2 SVGEGT. The CDR3 is made up of 14 amino acids. The CDR3 DNA reads TGTGCCAGCAGTTTAGCGGGGGATTACTACGAGCAGTACTTC. As protein: CASSLAGDYYEQYF.